This T cell receptor beta chain stems from a study of OX40 agonist ivuxolimab in advanced cancers. Looking at the study overall: Ivuxolimab, which targeted the costimulatory receptor OX40 (CD134), was an agonistic, fully human IgG2 monoclonal antibody. Intravenous ivuxolimab was administered to patients every 2 weeks at six dose levels: 0.01, 0.1, 0.3, 1.5, 3 and 10 mg/kg. Of the approximately 54 patients in dose escalation, about 20 had hepatocellular carcinoma, some 15 had melanoma, 9 had renal cell carcinoma and 9 had head and neck cancer. In the dose-escalation cohort, 82.7% of patients were male, and the mean age was approximately 60 years, with a range of about 20 to 79. Prior anti-PD-1, anti-PD-L1 or anti-CTLA-4 therapy was permitted, and 40% to 50% of dose-escalation patients had received checkpoint inhibitors. Partial responses were achieved by three dose-escalation patients, of whom one had hepatocellular carcinoma and two had cutaneous melanoma. The point of sequencing TCRbeta in the periphery was to test whether ivuxolimab changed TCR sequence diversity and drove clonal T-cell expansion. The paper reports the monotherapy dose-escalation portion (N of about 51 patients) of the phase I ivuxolimab trial.

V and J are truncated by 4 bases and 6 bases respectively, leaving an intervening sequence of 19 bases. The CDR1 and CDR2 encoded by the germline V gene are SGHAT and FQNNGV. From the cysteine through the phenylalanine, the CDR3 covers 16 amino acids. The only DNA kept is the CDR3, 48 bases in frame from the first base. Genomic DNA was extracted from sorted cells for sequencing of the TCRbeta CDR3 region. The immunoSEQ Assay was used to sequence the TCRbeta CDR3 regions. The clones in this table, taken by TCRdb from immuneACCESS, are in-frame only. Not every clone is retained; where verified, under half of the shortfall comes from an unresolved V gene, and the cause of the rest is unknown. This sample is represented by about 69,000 clones; approximately 81% of them were singletons. The leading ten clones occupy 7.9% of the sample. Summary of the overall study and its limitations: At doses from 0.1 to 3.0 mg/kg, clonal expansion was seen in both CD4+ and CD8+ blood T cells between baseline and week 6. In the 0.1-3.0 mg/kg groups, partial responders had among the lowest normalized peripheral clonal expansion, particularly in CD8+ T cells. Low levels of normalized T-cell clonal expansion were also seen in some nonresponding patients. Antigen specificity was not determined for the clonally expanded peripheral T cells. After ivuxolimab, CD8+ T cells had more expanded clones than CD4+ T cells on average.

This clone was counted between two and nine times. Its binding antigen is unknown. The input lacks base qualities; no much larger clone sits a single base away. Patients with a history of autoimmune disease or receiving systemic immunosuppression were excluded from the trial. In every dose cohort, peripheral blood was drawn for TCR sequencing at baseline, cycle 4 day 1, and cycle 7 day 1. The samples were taken from a phase I, first-in-human, multicenter, open-label dose-escalation trial of ivuxolimab. Adults with locally advanced or metastatic head and neck squamous cell, hepatocellular, melanoma or renal cell carcinoma were enrolled in the trial. Before TCR sequencing, CD4+ T cells and CD8+ T cells from peripheral blood were sorted into separate populations.

The chain employs TRBV11-2 and TRBJ2-4; the D gene may be TRBD1 or TRBD2, since each aligns over 5 bases. The sequencing here drew on CD4+ or CD8+ T cells sorted from blood, taken in a trial of the OX40 agonist ivuxolimab. This clonotype was obtained from an adult with an advanced solid tumor such as melanoma, head and neck, liver or kidney cancer. The CDR3 region reads CASSSPSGRPGNIQYF. The nucleotide sequence reads TGTGCCAGCAGCTCACCCTCAGGGAGACCAGGAAACATTCAGTACTTC.